The source of this TCR beta chain is a study of blood T cells in healthy people across ages. Study findings and constraints: Estimated diversity across one million T cells was deemed an underestimate. Older age coincided with a roughly linear decline in TCR beta diversity per million T cells.

The use of a sample-barcoded 5' primer and a J-beta primer mix characterized a second PCR of roughly 6 to 11 cycles. Template switching added a 12-random-nucleotide identifier to every cDNA molecule. TCRdb reprocessed the 5' RACE reads via MiXCR and lists one record per CDR3 protein. The sample gives 1.5 million to 2 million distinct CDR3 sequences, around half of which show up once; around 2.1% is in the top ten. This clonotype was recorded only once. As yet, its antigen is unknown. The study recruited healthy Caucasian donors from Russia who were aged roughly 6 to 95. Germline trimming cut 5 bases from V and 5 bases from J; bases unmatched to any gene: 12. This CDR3 region has 15 residues.

This TCR came from a woman aged 40-49 years in good health. The sample was blood. The chain has TRBV12-3 or TRBV12-4 and TRBJ2-7, with 7 nucleotides matching TRBD1. The CDR3 sequence: CASSLSVDRVHEQYF. CDR3 bases: TGTGCCAGCAGTCTATCGGTCGACAGGGTCCACGAGCAGTACTTC.